The clone carrying this TCR beta chain was seen ten or more times. Its antigen remains unknown. The TCRbeta library incorporated unique molecular identifiers. TCRdb called the PCR reads again in MiXCR, with one record for every CDR3 protein. The sample contains hundreds of thousands of distinct CDR3 sequences, around 10% of which appear only once. The data stem from a study of T-cell reconstitution after alpha-beta-depleted transplantation in children. The germline CDR1 and CDR2 sequences are SEHNR and FQNEAQ (reference sequence). The CDR3 is made up of 16 amino acids. Trimming cost V 1 base and J 3 bases, with 12 bases left between them. Overall study findings and caveats: At the one-year point after transplant, T-cell counts and TCRbeta diversity were found to come mostly from T cells that had been newly produced. Some patients showed high day-60 TCRbeta diversity, which derived from surviving recipient T cells and thymic progenitors. Roughly two months post-transplant, alpha-beta T cells reportedly originated from several hundred graft clones that had expanded.

This sequence originates from a boy younger than two with acute myeloid leukemia, due to receive a stem cell transplant. The chain is built from TRBV7-9 and TRBJ2-2; D is perhaps TRBD1 (6 bases). The sample consisted of PBMCs, taken before TCRalphabeta/CD19-depleted stem cell transplant. The CDR3 coding sequence is TGTGCCAGCAGCTTAGTCGGGACACTTCACACCGGGGAGCTGTTTTTT. It codes for CASSLVGTLHTGELFF.